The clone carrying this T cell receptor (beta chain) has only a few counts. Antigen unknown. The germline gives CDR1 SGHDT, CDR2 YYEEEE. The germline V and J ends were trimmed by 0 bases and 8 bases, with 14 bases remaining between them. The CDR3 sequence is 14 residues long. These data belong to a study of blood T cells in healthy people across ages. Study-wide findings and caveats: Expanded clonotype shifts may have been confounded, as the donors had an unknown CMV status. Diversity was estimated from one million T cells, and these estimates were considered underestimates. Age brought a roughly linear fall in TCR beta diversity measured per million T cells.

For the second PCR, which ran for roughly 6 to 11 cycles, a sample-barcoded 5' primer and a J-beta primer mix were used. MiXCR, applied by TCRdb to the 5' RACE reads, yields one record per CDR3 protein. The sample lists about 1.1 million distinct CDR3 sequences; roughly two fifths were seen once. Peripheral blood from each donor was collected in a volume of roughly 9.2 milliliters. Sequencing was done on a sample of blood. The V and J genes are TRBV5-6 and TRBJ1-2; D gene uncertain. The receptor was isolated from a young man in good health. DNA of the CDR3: TGTGCCAGCAGCTTGGCCCGGCGGGAGATGGGCTACACCTTC. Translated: CASSLARREMGYTF.